Sequencing of this T cell receptor beta chain was carried out in a study of shared clonotypes between healthy human individuals. CDR3 length equals 14 residues. Trimming at V came to 5 bases and at J to 2 bases, leaving 7 bases not matched to a gene. Germline V CDR1 and CDR2: SGHDT, YYEEEE. Assay used: immunoSEQ multiplex PCR; TCRdb lists only in-frame clones, some missing. The repertoire has 1 million to 1.2 million clones, roughly 80% of them found once; the top ten carry 0.89%. This clone has at least ten counts. The sequenced sample was memory CD4+ T cells from PBMCs. Noted subset: CD45RA-negative fraction. This TCR was recovered from a man aged 18 to 30 in good health. Some clones in this sample may be carry-over from other donors' samples. The chain links TRBV5-6 to TRBJ2-7, with 7 bases aligning to TRBD1. CDR3 sequence (DNA): TGTGCCAGCAGTTACACAGGGGTACCCTACGAGCAGTACTTC. It yields the protein CASSYTGVPYEQYF.